This is a list of T cell receptor beta chains from one sample in a study of identical twins. One entry per CDR3 protein results from TCRdb running MiXCR on the 5' RACE reads. Among more than 400,000 distinct CDR3 sequences, about 16% were seen once, and the ten largest hold less than 0.5%. A further study also used this sample, focusing on yellow fever vaccine responses in identical twins.

The sequenced material came from CD4+ T cells sorted from blood. These receptors came from a young woman in good health. Each CDR3 is given with its conserved first and last residue. Fields, in order: D gene, clone size, CDR3 length, J gene, V gene, CDR3 protein, CDR3 DNA. D genes are given only for firm matches. For some rows the clone size is stated as once, few or many, or as a class when expanded; others skip it.

D gene: -; clone size: few; CDR3 length: 14; J gene: TRBJ2-3; V gene: TRBV20-1; CDR3 protein: CSARQAHGADTQYF; CDR3 DNA: TGCAGTGCTAGGCAAGCCCATGGCGCAGATACGCAGTATTTT
D gene: -; clone size: -; CDR3 length: 18; J gene: TRBJ2-3; V gene: TRBV12-3/TRBV12-4; CDR3 protein: CTSSFHVGGFVRTDTQYF; CDR3 DNA: TGTACCAGCAGTTTTCATGTAGGGGGGTTTGTTCGCACAGATACGCAGTATTTT
D gene: -; clone size: many; CDR3 length: 13; J gene: TRBJ2-3; V gene: TRBV11-1; CDR3 protein: CASSDRSTDTQYF; CDR3 DNA: TGTGCCAGCAGCGATCGTAGCACAGATACGCAGTATTTT
D gene: -; clone size: few; CDR3 length: 13; J gene: TRBJ1-2; V gene: TRBV3-1; CDR3 protein: CASSQDLLFGYTF; CDR3 DNA: TGTGCCAGCAGCCAAGATCTATTGTTCGGCTACACCTTC
D gene: TRBD2; clone size: many; CDR3 length: 15; J gene: TRBJ2-3; V gene: TRBV6-6; CDR3 protein: CASSVLAGGTDTQYF; CDR3 DNA: TGTGCCAGCAGTGTACTAGCGGGGGGGACAGATACGCAGTATTTT
D gene: -; clone size: few; CDR3 length: 14; J gene: TRBJ1-4; V gene: TRBV4-1; CDR3 protein: CASSPGPFNEKLFF; CDR3 DNA: TGCGCCAGCAGCCCAGGGCCATTCAATGAAAAACTGTTTTTT
D gene: TRBD2; clone size: -; CDR3 length: 13; J gene: TRBJ2-7; V gene: TRBV29-1; CDR3 protein: CSVEGEGGNEQYF; CDR3 DNA: TGCAGCGTTGAGGGGGAGGGCGGCAACGAGCAGTACTTC
D gene: -; clone size: -; CDR3 length: 15; J gene: TRBJ2-7; V gene: TRBV27; CDR3 protein: CASSPLQGKDYEQYF; CDR3 DNA: TGTGCCAGCAGTCCCCTCCAGGGAAAGGATTACGAGCAGTACTTC
D gene: TRBD2; clone size: few; CDR3 length: 15; J gene: TRBJ2-1; V gene: TRBV10-3; CDR3 protein: CAIMDRLTSSNEQFF; CDR3 DNA: TGTGCCATCATGGACCGGCTGACTAGCTCCAATGAGCAGTTCTTC
D gene: -; clone size: -; CDR3 length: 16; J gene: TRBJ2-1; V gene: TRBV7-9; CDR3 protein: CASSLVGGVAYNEQFF; CDR3 DNA: TGTGCCAGCAGCTTAGTAGGCGGAGTGGCCTACAATGAGCAGTTCTTC
D gene: TRBD1; clone size: -; CDR3 length: 16; J gene: TRBJ2-5; V gene: TRBV5-1; CDR3 protein: CASSLFGTGRQETQYF; CDR3 DNA: TGCGCCAGCAGCTTGTTTGGGACAGGGCGACAAGAGACCCAGTACTTC
D gene: TRBD2; clone size: few; CDR3 length: 15; J gene: TRBJ2-1; V gene: TRBV18; CDR3 protein: CASSLKRGGDHEQFF; CDR3 DNA: TGTGCCAGCTCCCTTAAGCGGGGGGGTGATCATGAGCAGTTCTTC
D gene: TRBD1; clone size: -; CDR3 length: 15; J gene: TRBJ2-7; V gene: TRBV6-5; CDR3 protein: CASSYGQGASYEQYF; CDR3 DNA: TGTGCCAGCAGTTATGGACAGGGGGCATCCTACGAGCAGTACTTC
D gene: -; clone size: few; CDR3 length: 14; J gene: TRBJ1-5; V gene: TRBV3-1; CDR3 protein: CASSQDRVGQPQHF; CDR3 DNA: TGTGCCAGCAGCCAAGACAGGGTTGGGCAGCCCCAGCATTTT
D gene: -; clone size: -; CDR3 length: 17; J gene: TRBJ2-1; V gene: TRBV30; CDR3 protein: CAWILGACSSSYNEQFF; CDR3 DNA: TGTGCCTGGATCCTCGGGGCGTGCTCCAGCTCCTACAATGAGCAGTTCTTC
D gene: TRBD2; clone size: medium-sized; CDR3 length: 15; J gene: TRBJ2-1; V gene: TRBV29-1; CDR3 protein: CSAQDAGVSYNEQFF; CDR3 DNA: TGCAGCGCCCAAGACGCGGGAGTCTCCTACAATGAGCAGTTCTTC
D gene: -; clone size: few; CDR3 length: 12; J gene: TRBJ2-7; V gene: TRBV29-1; CDR3 protein: CSAVAASYEQYF; CDR3 DNA: TGCAGCGCGGTGGCAGCCTCCTACGAGCAGTACTTC
D gene: TRBD2; clone size: -; CDR3 length: 18; J gene: TRBJ2-7; V gene: TRBV14; CDR3 protein: CASSLRGLAGGPSYEQYF; CDR3 DNA: TGTGCCAGCAGCCTAAGGGGACTAGCGGGAGGGCCGAGCTACGAGCAGTACTTC
D gene: TRBD2; clone size: -; CDR3 length: 15; J gene: TRBJ2-3; V gene: TRBV20-1; CDR3 protein: CSATDLAGDPDTQYF; CDR3 DNA: TGCAGTGCGACCGATTTAGCGGGGGATCCAGATACGCAGTATTTT
D gene: TRBD2; clone size: few; CDR3 length: 15; J gene: TRBJ2-3; V gene: TRBV28; CDR3 protein: CASNPGVAGTDTQYF; CDR3 DNA: TGTGCCAGCAATCCGGGGGTAGCGGGTACAGATACGCAGTATTTT
D gene: -; clone size: -; CDR3 length: 12; J gene: TRBJ2-7; V gene: TRBV20-1; CDR3 protein: CSARAVRFEQYF; CDR3 DNA: TGCAGTGCTAGAGCCGTAAGGTTCGAGCAGTACTTC
D gene: -; clone size: -; CDR3 length: 16; J gene: TRBJ1-3; V gene: TRBV6-5; CDR3 protein: CASSYPPGDSGNTIYF; CDR3 DNA: TGTGCCAGCAGTTATCCCCCTGGGGACTCTGGAAACACCATATATTTT
D gene: TRBD1; clone size: few; CDR3 length: 18; J gene: TRBJ2-6; V gene: TRBV5-1; CDR3 protein: CASSFSGTANSGANVLTF; CDR3 DNA: TGCGCCAGCAGCTTCTCCGGGACAGCGAACTCTGGGGCCAACGTCCTGACTTTC
D gene: TRBD1; clone size: -; CDR3 length: 16; J gene: TRBJ2-2; V gene: TRBV4-2; CDR3 protein: CASSQAGGLNTGELFF; CDR3 DNA: TGTGCCAGCAGCCAAGCAGGGGGCCTGAACACCGGGGAGCTGTTTTTT
D gene: -; clone size: -; CDR3 length: 14; J gene: TRBJ2-2; V gene: TRBV5-1; CDR3 protein: CASSKDFNTGELFF; CDR3 DNA: TGCGCCAGCAGCAAGGACTTTAACACCGGGGAGCTGTTTTTT
D gene: -; clone size: -; CDR3 length: 14; J gene: TRBJ1-4; V gene: TRBV9; CDR3 protein: CASSPPRGAEKLFF; CDR3 DNA: TGTGCCAGCAGCCCACCCAGGGGCGCGGAAAAACTGTTTTTT
D gene: -; clone size: many; CDR3 length: 14; J gene: TRBJ1-5; V gene: TRBV12-3/TRBV12-4; CDR3 protein: CASSLARGVQPQHF; CDR3 DNA: TGTGCCAGCAGTTTAGCTCGAGGGGTTCAGCCCCAGCATTTT
D gene: -; clone size: -; CDR3 length: 13; J gene: TRBJ2-5; V gene: TRBV24-1; CDR3 protein: CAVSGHWMETQYF; CDR3 DNA: TGTGCCGTGTCAGGGCACTGGATGGAGACCCAGTACTTC